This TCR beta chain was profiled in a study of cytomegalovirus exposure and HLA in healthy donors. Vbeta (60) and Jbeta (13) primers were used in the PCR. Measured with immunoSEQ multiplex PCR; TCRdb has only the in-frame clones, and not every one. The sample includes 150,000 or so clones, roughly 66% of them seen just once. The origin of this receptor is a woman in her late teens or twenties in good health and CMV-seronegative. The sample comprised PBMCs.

CDR3 nucleotide sequence: TGCGCCAGCAGCTTGGTGCAGGGAAGGAACATTCAGTACTTC. This encodes CASSLVQGRNIQYF. The V call is TRBV5-1, the J call TRBJ2-4; perhaps TRBD1 as D (5 bases). The CDR3 covers 14 residues. Between the trimmed V and J ends, which lost 0 bases and 7 bases, there was a span of 11 bases. Germline loops: CDR1 SGHRS, CDR2 YFSETQ.